A single sample gave rise to the 8 T cell receptor beta chains below, sequenced in a study of shared clonotypes between healthy human individuals. The data were produced by immunoSEQ multiplex PCR, yet TCRdb's version contains in-frame clones alone and is incomplete. The sample yields fewer than 3 million clones, 85% to 95% seen once. Sequencing was performed on naive CD4+ T cells from PBMCs. The subset denotes: CD45RA+ positively selected. The receptors originated from a man in his late teens or twenties in good health. Some clones in this sample may be carry-over from other donors' samples.

The J gene is TRBJ2-7, the V gene TRBV18, with D possibly matching TRBD2 (6 bases). CDR1 is KGHSH, CDR2 LQKENI, per germline. The CDR3 is 15 residues long. Trimming removed 3 bases at V and 3 bases at J, with 15 bases between. The CDR3 protein is CASSPFAGRVYEQYF. CDR3 coding DNA: TGTGCCAGCTCACCTTTTGCGGGAAGGGTCTACGAGCAGTACTTC. The variable domain in full, completed from reference TRBV18 and TRBJ2-7, reads NAGVMQNPRHLVRRRGQEARLRCSPMKGHSHVYWYRQLPEEGLKFMVYLQKENIIDESGMPKERFSAEFPKEGPSILRIQQVVRGDSAAYFCASSPFAGRVYEQYFGPGTRLTVT.

Turning to this clone: The same CDR3 also results from other DNA sequences found in this sample. This rearrangement joins TRBV27 to TRBJ1-2; D call uncertain. V was clipped by 5 bases and J by 2 bases, with 12 bases between them. From germline, CDR1 is MNHEY and CDR2 SMNVEV (reference sequence). This CDR3 spans 14 amino acids. The chain's CDR3 is CASSPRRENYGYTF. The DNA of the CDR3 is TGTGCCAGCAGTCCGCGGAGGGAGAACTATGGCTACACCTTC.

The chain links TRBV5-1 to TRBJ2-3, with D possibly being TRBD2 (5 bases). V was cut by 0 bases and J by 4 bases, with 12 bases left in between. Germline lookup yields CDR1 SGHRS and CDR2 YFSETQ. The CDR3 totals 15 residues. DNA of the CDR3: TGCGCCAGCAGCTTGGGGCCCTCAGCGGCAGATACGCAGTATTTT. Its translation is CASSLGPSAADTQYF.

The CDR3 region is CATSGHGQNIQYF. DNA of the CDR3: TGTGCCACCAGCGGACATGGGCAAAACATTCAGTACTTC. This chain uses TRBV15 with TRBJ2-4, with D perhaps matching TRBD1 (5 bases). With 5 bases removed from V and 5 bases from J, the gap between germline ends came to 10 bases. The CDR3 is made up of 13 amino acids. Germline lookup yields CDR1 LNHNV and CDR2 YYDKDF (reference sequence).

The chain couples TRBV9 to TRBJ2-6; unclear D gene. The V gene lost 2 bases and the J gene lost 1 base, with 7 bases spanning the gap. This CDR3 comprises 15 residues. Germline CDR1 SGDLS, CDR2 YYNGEE. In DNA, the CDR3 is TGTGCCAGCAGCGTCCAGCGATCTGGGGCCAACGTCCTGACTTTC. This gives the protein CASSVQRSGANVLTF.

This clone was detected once. The rearrangement links TRBV7-9 to TRBJ2-2; unclear D gene. Trimming cost V 5 bases and J 1 base, with 5 bases left between them. The CDR3 has 13 amino acids. CDR1 and CDR2 from the germline V gene are SEHNR and FQNEAQ (reference sequence). The CDR3, as DNA: TGTGCCAGCAGCGTAAGGAACACCGGGGAGCTGTTTTTT. Protein product: CASSVRNTGELFF. The full variable domain, in which reference TRBV7-9 and TRBJ2-2 provide the parts outside the CDR3, is DTGVSQNPRHKITKRGQNVTFRCDPISEHNRLYWYRQTLGQGPEFLTYFQNEAQLEKSRLLSDRFSAERPKGSFSTLEIQRTEQGDSAMYLCASSVRNTGELFFGEGSRLTVL.

The chain couples TRBV5-1 to TRBJ1-4; possible D gene TRBD1, 5 bases. Trimming shortened V by 3 bases and J by 8 bases, and 14 bases separated the two germline ends. Germline V CDR1 and CDR2: SGHRS, YFSETQ. The CDR3 runs to 14 residues. The DNA for the CDR3 is TGCGCCAGCAGCTCACCGGGGGGGACGGAAAAACTGTTTTTT. Translating it yields CASSSPGGTEKLFF.

V is TRBV14 and J is TRBJ2-6; D perhaps matches TRBD2 (5 bases). CDR3 length: 16 residues. Germline CDR1 and CDR2: SGHDN and FVKESK. With 5 bases removed from V and 4 bases from J, the gap between germline ends came to 15 bases. CDR3 in DNA: TGTGCCAGCAGCGGACGTTTGGGAGCGGGGGCCAACGTCCTGACTTTC. Translation: CASSGRLGAGANVLTF.